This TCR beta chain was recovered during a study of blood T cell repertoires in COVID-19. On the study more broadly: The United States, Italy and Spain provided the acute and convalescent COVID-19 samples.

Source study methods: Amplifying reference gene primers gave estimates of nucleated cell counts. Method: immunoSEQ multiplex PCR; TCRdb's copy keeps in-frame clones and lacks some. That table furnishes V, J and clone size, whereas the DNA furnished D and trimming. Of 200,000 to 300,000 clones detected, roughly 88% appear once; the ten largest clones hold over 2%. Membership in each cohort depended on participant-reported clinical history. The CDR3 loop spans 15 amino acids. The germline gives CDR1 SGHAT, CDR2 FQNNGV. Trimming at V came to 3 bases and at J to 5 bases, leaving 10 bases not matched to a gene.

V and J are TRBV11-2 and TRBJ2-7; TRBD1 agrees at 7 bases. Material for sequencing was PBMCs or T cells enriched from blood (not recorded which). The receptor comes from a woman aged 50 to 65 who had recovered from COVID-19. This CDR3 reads CASSFMDRYFNEQYF. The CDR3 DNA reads TGTGCCAGCAGCTTTATGGACAGGTATTTCAACGAGCAGTACTTC.